The next 25 T cell receptor beta chains were all read from a single sample in a study of OX40 agonist ivuxolimab in advanced cancers. The library relied on the immunoSEQ multiplex PCR assay. The immuneACCESS repertoire file appears here via TCRdb, limited to in-frame rearrangements. These files lack a portion of the clones; in checked studies, under half of the deficit traces to unresolved V genes, and the cause of the others is not known. Counted in this sample were approximately 45,000 clones; roughly 82% of them appeared once. Less than 2.5% of the sample is in the top ten clones. The sample in question was CD4+ or CD8+ T cells sorted from blood, obtained in a trial of the OX40 agonist ivuxolimab. The origin of the receptors is an adult with an advanced solid tumor such as melanoma, head and neck, liver or kidney cancer.

The chain joins TRBV9 to TRBJ2-1; 13 bases align to TRBD2. The trim removed 0 bases at V and 2 bases at J, leaving 2 bases unmatched. Germline V gene sequence: CDR1 SGDLS, CDR2 YYNGEE. The CDR3 covers 17 residues. The chain's CDR3 is CASSVGTSGSPYNEQFF. The CDR3 region has the DNA TGTGCCAGCAGCGTAGGGACTAGCGGGAGTCCCTACAATGAGCAGTTCTTC.

This chain links TRBV7-8 with TRBJ2-5, with D perhaps TRBD1 or TRBD2 (7 bases each). The CDR3 length is 15 residues. CDR1 is SGHVS and CDR2 is FQNEAQ in the germline V gene. V was cut by 7 bases and J by 7 bases, with 22 bases left in between. The chain's CDR3 is CASTLGRGLGGTQYF. In DNA form, the CDR3 reads TGTGCCAGCACCCTGGGGAGGGGGCTTGGGGGGACCCAGTACTTC. Full variable domain (outside the CDR3, taken from reference TRBV7-8 and TRBJ2-5): GAGVSQSPRYKVAKRGQDVALRCDPISGHVSLFWYQQALGQGPEFLTYFQNEAQLDKSGLPSDRFFAERPEGSVSTLKIQRTQQEDSAVYLCASTLGRGLGGTQYFGPGTRLLVL.

J is TRBJ2-7 and V is TRBV28; D is possibly TRBD2 (6 bases). The CDR3 runs 16 residues. Germline V CDR1 and CDR2: MDHEN, SYDVKM. Trimming removed 6 bases at V and 0 bases at J, with 18 bases between. CDR3 residues: CASSPTGAGSSYEQYF. The CDR3 DNA reads as TGTGCCAGCAGCCCCACGGGCGCGGGGAGCTCCTACGAGCAGTACTTC.

This clone came up a few times. This chain connects TRBV7-9 to TRBJ2-5, with a tentative D call TRBD1 (5 bases). Per germline, CDR1 SEHNR and CDR2 FQNEAQ (reference sequence). V lost 5 bases and J lost 3, with 13 bases in between. The CDR3 covers 14 residues. The CDR3, as DNA: TGTGCCAGCAGCGATCAAAGGGGAAAAGAGACCCAGTACTTC. This codes for CASSDQRGKETQYF.

The chain couples TRBV7-2 to TRBJ1-1; D gene ambiguous. Trimming removed 2 bases at V and 4 bases at J, with 11 bases between. The CDR3 has 14 residues. Germline V gene data show CDR1 as SGHTA and CDR2 as FQGNSA. The CDR3 DNA reads TGTGCCAGCAGCTTAAATCGCCTTCTCACTGAAGCTTTCTTT. Translated, it gives CASSLNRLLTEAFF. Together with reference TRBV7-2 and TRBJ1-1, the CDR3 gives the full variable domain: GAGVSQSPSNKVTEKGKDVELRCDPISGHTALYWYRQSLGQGLEFLIYFQGNSAPDKSGLPSDRFSAERTGGSVSTLTIQRTQQEDSAVYLCASSLNRLLTEAFFGQGTRLTVV.

The chain links TRBV6-1 to TRBJ1-3; D ambiguous. This CDR3 has 12 amino acids. Germline V lookup: CDR1 MNHNS, CDR2 SASEGT. The V gene lost 7 bases and the J gene lost 4 bases, with 8 bases spanning the gap. CDR3 bases: TGTGCCAGCATGAACAGCGGAAACACCATATATTTT. Encoded protein: CASMNSGNTIYF.

There are a few counts of this clone. The chain recombines TRBV19 with TRBJ2-7, with 7 nucleotides matching TRBD1. CDR3 length: 17 residues. J lost 0 bases, V lost 1 base, and 9 bases had no gene match. CDR1 and CDR2 (germline): LNHDA, SQIVND (reference sequence). The CDR3: CASSIGLTGTSSYEQYF. The DNA for the CDR3 is TGTGCCAGTAGTATAGGGCTGACAGGGACGTCCTCCTACGAGCAGTACTTC.

Only a few counts were recorded for this clone. The chain uses TRBV5-1 and TRBJ1-3; possible D gene TRBD1, 5 bases. The V gene's germline CDR1 is SGHRS and CDR2 YFSETQ. V gave up 3 bases and J gave up 3 bases, with 10 bases separating them. The CDR3 consists of 14 residues. CDR3 DNA sequence: TGCGCCAGCAGCTCCGGCCAGGGTGGAAACACCATATATTTT. Its translation: CASSSGQGGNTIYF.

In this sample, this clone turned up once. The chain is built from TRBV9 and TRBJ2-3; 9 nucleotides agree with TRBD2. The CDR3 contains 15 residues. V shed 4 bases, J shed 3 bases, and the junction held 6 bases outside the gene matches. The V gene's germline CDR1 is SGDLS and CDR2 YYNGEE. The CDR3 here is CASSLSGGRTDTQYF. CDR3 bases: TGTGCCAGCAGCCTCAGCGGGGGGCGGACAGATACGCAGTATTTT.

Notes on this clone: Additional DNA sequences in this sample encode the identical CDR3. This chain links TRBV6-6 with TRBJ2-3; TRBD2 matches 10 bases. The CDR3 contains 15 residues. V lost 10 bases to trimming and J lost 9 bases; unmatched junction nucleotides: 16. Germline loops: CDR1 MNHNY, CDR2 SVGAGI (reference sequence). The CDR3: CAKPPGGSGGHTQYF. The DNA of the CDR3 is TGTGCCAAACCCCCAGGGGGTAGCGGGGGGCACACGCAGTATTTT.

The CDR3 DNA is TGTGCCAGCAGCCAAGATCAACTTACCGGGGAGCTGTTTTTT. Translated: CASSQDQLTGELFF. This rearrangement joins TRBV4-2 to TRBJ2-2, with D unclear. Deletions cut 0 bases from V and 5 bases from J, with 7 bases between. The CDR3 length is 14 residues. Germline V CDR1 and CDR2: LGHNA, YNFKEQ.

The V call is TRBV28, the J call TRBJ2-7, with 7 bases that match TRBD1. V lost 5 bases and J lost 2; bases outside the gene matches: 9. The CDR3 is made up of 15 amino acids. CDR1 is MDHEN and CDR2 is SYDVKM in the germline V gene. CDR3 in amino acids: CASSGTQGLAYEQYF. The CDR3 DNA is TGTGCCAGCAGTGGCACACAGGGGCTTGCCTACGAGCAGTACTTC.

This clone is large within its sample. The CDR3: CSAMRNTEAFF. The CDR3 coding sequence is TGCAGTGCTATGAGGAACACTGAAGCTTTCTTT. The chain combines TRBV20-1 with TRBJ1-1, with D unresolved. Trimming shortened V by 4 bases and J by 1 base, and 4 bases separated the two germline ends. Germline lookup yields CDR1 DFQATT and CDR2 SNEGSKA (reference sequence). This CDR3 is built from 11 residues.

The CDR3 bases are TGTGCCAGCAGTGAATGGGGTGCAGGGACTGAAGCTTTCTTT. Encoded protein: CASSEWGAGTEAFF. The chain links TRBV25-1 to TRBJ1-1; weak D call: TRBD1 (5 bases). V shed 1 base and J shed 5 bases, with 11 bases lying between them. The CDR3 has 14 residues. Germline CDR1 is MGHDK and CDR2 is SYGVNS. Full variable domain (missing parts from reference TRBV25-1 and TRBJ1-1): EADIYQTPRYLVIGTGKKITLECSQTMGHDKMYWYQQDPGMELHLIHYSYGVNSTEKGDLSSESTVSRIRTEHFPLTLESARPSHTSQYLCASSEWGAGTEAFFGQGTRLTVV.

The chain recombines TRBV29-1 with TRBJ1-1; D perhaps matches TRBD1 (6 bases). Germline lookup yields CDR1 SQVTM and CDR2 ANQGSEA. The V gene lost 6 bases and the J gene lost 7 bases, with 12 bases spanning the gap. The CDR3 sequence is 11 residues long. The CDR3 DNA follows: TGCAGCGTAGGGGGAGGGGTTGAAGCTTTCTTT. It translates to CSVGGGVEAFF.

This chain links TRBV7-3 with TRBJ2-3; D is uncertain. The germline V and J ends were trimmed by 5 bases and 7 bases, with 10 bases remaining between them. Germline lookup yields CDR1 SGHTA and CDR2 FQGTGA. CDR3 length: 12 residues. The CDR3 region has the DNA TGTGCCAGCAGCCGGCTGGAAAATACGCAGTATTTT. It codes for CASSRLENTQYF.

The CDR3 loop reads CASSVRLYGYTF. CDR3 DNA: TGTGCCAGCAGCGTCAGGCTTTATGGCTACACCTTC. The chain links TRBV2 to TRBJ1-2; D remains unclear. Germline CDR1 and CDR2: SNHLY and FYNNEI. Deletions cut 6 bases from V and 5 bases from J, with 10 bases between. This CDR3 is 12 amino acids long.

The chain joins TRBV18 to TRBJ2-7, with a possible D match to TRBD2 (6 bases). Germline loops: CDR1 KGHSH, CDR2 LQKENI. V shed 2 bases and J shed 2 bases, with 16 bases lying between them. The CDR3 has 16 amino acids. CDR3 bases: TGTGCCAGCTCACCATCGGTGGCGGGGAGGACCTACGAGCAGTACTTC. This translates into CASSPSVAGRTYEQYF.

This sequence joins TRBV30 and TRBJ1-5; 9 bases map to TRBD1. Looked up from germline, CDR1 is GTSNPN and CDR2 is SVGIG (reference sequence). J was trimmed by 4 bases and V by 3 bases; bases with no gene match: 1. The CDR3 has 13 amino acids. The CDR3 region is CAWRGTGNQPQHF. The CDR3 nucleotides read TGTGCCTGGAGGGGGACAGGGAATCAGCCCCAGCATTTT.

Only one count was recorded for this clone. The chain recombines TRBV2 with TRBJ1-5; D uncertain. The ends were cut back, 6 bases at V and 2 bases at J, with 17 bases in the middle. CDR1 is SNHLY and CDR2 is FYNNEI in the germline V gene. CDR3 length equals 16 residues. In nucleotides, the CDR3 is TGTGCCAGCAGCACTAACCCTTGGGTTGGCAATCAGCCCCAGCATTTT. This translates into CASSTNPWVGNQPQHF.

The chain recombines TRBV2 with TRBJ2-7; the D is unclear. CDR3 length: 11 amino acids. From germline, CDR1 is SNHLY and CDR2 FYNNEI. With 6 bases removed from V and 4 bases from J, the gap between germline ends came to 7 bases. The DNA for the CDR3 is TGTGCCAGCAGCGGCATGTACGAGCAGTACTTC. Protein sequence: CASSGMYEQYF.

The chain employs TRBV29-1 and TRBJ2-2; 8 positions agree with TRBD2. The CDR3 has 14 amino acids. Germline assignment: CDR1 SQVTM and CDR2 ANQGSEA. The J segment lost 8 bases and the V segment lost 4 bases, leaving 9 bases of the junction unmatched. This CDR3 reads CSVGVGGASGELFF. The CDR3 region has the DNA TGCAGCGTTGGTGTCGGGGGGGCTTCAGGGGAGCTGTTTTTT.

The genes are TRBV15 and TRBJ2-6, with a weak D call TRBD2 (5 bases). The ends were cut back, 4 bases at V and 7 bases at J, with 11 bases in the middle. This CDR3 region has 14 residues. Germline-derived CDR1 and CDR2 are LNHNV and YYDKDF (reference sequence). DNA of the CDR3: TGTGCCACCAGCACCTCACTAGGAGCCAACGTCCTGACTTTC. Its translation: CATSTSLGANVLTF. The entire variable domain, with the rest obtained from reference TRBV15 and TRBJ2-6, is as follows: DAMVIQNPRYQVTQFGKPVTLSCSQTLNHNVMYWYQQKSSQAPKLLFHYYDKDFNNEADTPDNFQSRRPNTSFCFLDIRSPGLGDTAMYLCATSTSLGANVLTFGAGSRLTVL.

This clone has a single count. This rearrangement joins TRBV9 to TRBJ1-6, with D possibly being TRBD1 (5 bases). Germline CDR1 reads SGDLS; CDR2 reads YYNGEE. There are 15 residues in the CDR3. V was cut by 2 bases and J by 8 bases, with 14 bases left in between. Written as DNA, the CDR3 is TGTGCCAGCAGCGTTACCAGGGATATCTATTCACCCCTCCACTTT. As protein: CASSVTRDIYSPLHF.

The chain is built from TRBV20-1 and TRBJ1-6; unclear D gene. Trimming shortened V by 2 bases and J by 13 bases, and 9 bases separated the two germline ends. Germline V CDR1 and CDR2: DFQATT, SNEGSKA (reference sequence). This CDR3 has 11 amino acids. CDR3 bases: TGCAGTGCTAGACCCCATGGGCCCCTCCACTTT. Amino acid sequence: CSARPHGPLHF.